These 24 T cell receptor beta chains share one sample of origin, sequenced in a study of monozygotic twins with inflammatory bowel disease. One entry per CDR3 protein, without DNA, is what TCRdb gives after re-calling the 5' RACE reads. This sample's table reports 300,000 to 400,000 distinct CDR3 sequences. The source material was blood. Receptor source: a human donor with ulcerative colitis or Crohn's disease, or a healthy co-twin of an affected twin (not recorded which).

The V gene is TRBV6-5, the J gene TRBJ1-5. The CDR3 runs to 12 residues. Per germline, CDR1 MNHEY and CDR2 SVGAGI. The CDR3 here is CASSQVDGAQHF.

This chain's CDR3 is CASSSTQTGGTEAFF. The chain uses TRBV5-1 and TRBJ1-1; TCRdb indicates TRBD1, and absent DNA this call remains unverified. CDR3 length: 15 amino acids. Germline CDR1 and CDR2: SGHRS and YFSETQ.

This chain links TRBV6-1 with TRBJ1-1; TCRdb designates TRBD1, a call that cannot be tested without DNA. Germline V lookup: CDR1 MNHNS, CDR2 SASEGT. CDR3 length: 16 amino acids. The CDR3 sequence is CASRTGTGTRSTEAFF.

This chain joins TRBV19 and TRBJ1-5; no DNA is available, so the TRBD1 call from TCRdb remains unchecked. Germline values: CDR1 LNHDA, CDR2 SQIVND (reference sequence). CDR3 length: 14 residues. This CDR3 reads CASTLGTGGSPQHF.

The chain employs TRBV7-2 and TRBJ2-5; checking the TCRdb D call of TRBD1 is not possible without DNA. The CDR3 runs 13 residues. In germline, CDR1 is SGHTA, CDR2 FQGNSA. CDR3 in amino acids: CASSWDRKETQYF.

The genes are TRBV29-1 and TRBJ1-1; with no DNA, the TCRdb D assignment of TRBD1 cannot be verified. In germline, CDR1 is SQVTM, CDR2 ANQGSEA. This CDR3 has 13 amino acids. The CDR3 sequence: CSVEQFGGTEAFF. The full variable domain, its missing parts supplied by reference TRBV29-1 and TRBJ1-1, is SAVISQKPSRDICQRGTSLTIQCQVDSQVTMMFWYRQQPGQSLTLIATANQGSEATYESGFVIDKFPISRPNLTFSTLTVSNMSPEDSSIYLCSVEQFGGTEAFFGQGTRLTVV.

The chain links TRBV9 to TRBJ1-5. The V gene's germline CDR1 is SGDLS and CDR2 YYNGEE. The CDR3 is 14 residues long. The CDR3 spells CASSVDHSNQPQHF.

The chain joins TRBV29-1 to TRBJ2-4; with no DNA, the TCRdb D assignment of TRBD1 cannot be verified. Germline V gives CDR1 SQVTM, CDR2 ANQGSEA. The CDR3 has 12 amino acids. The CDR3 sequence is CSVGVWENIQYF. The variable domain in full, completed from reference TRBV29-1 and TRBJ2-4, reads SAVISQKPSRDICQRGTSLTIQCQVDSQVTMMFWYRQQPGQSLTLIATANQGSEATYESGFVIDKFPISRPNLTFSTLTVSNMSPEDSSIYLCSVGVWENIQYFGAGTRLSVL.

This sequence joins TRBV25-1 and TRBJ1-2; TCRdb calls TRBD1, which cannot be checked without DNA. The CDR3 covers 13 residues. Germline assignment: CDR1 MGHDK and CDR2 SYGVNS. CDR3 in amino acids: CASSVGQFYGYTF.

The V and J genes are TRBV12-3 or TRBV12-4 and TRBJ1-5; with no DNA, the TCRdb D assignment of TRBD1 cannot be verified. The CDR3 covers 15 residues. The CDR3 sequence is CASRLRDTINQPQHF.

J is TRBJ2-6 and V is TRBV6-1; TCRdb reports TRBD2, a call that lacks DNA to check it against. Germline assignment: CDR1 MNHNS and CDR2 SASEGT. There are 16 residues in the CDR3. CDR3 region: CASSRAGSSGANVLTF.

The rearrangement links TRBV11-3 to TRBJ2-5; absent DNA, TCRdb's TRBD2 call cannot be checked. CDR1 and CDR2 (germline): SGHNT, YENEEA. The CDR3 spans 13 residues. The CDR3 spells CASSSDRAQTQYF.

CDR3 region: CATSSALTGQPQHF. The chain links TRBV15 to TRBJ1-5. This CDR3 comprises 14 residues. Germline CDR1 is LNHNV and CDR2 is YYDKDF (reference sequence).

The chain carries TRBV7-2 and TRBJ1-6; the TRBD1 assignment by TCRdb is unverifiable without DNA. The V gene's germline CDR1 is SGHTA and CDR2 FQGNSA. This CDR3 is 15 amino acids long. CDR3 amino acids: CASSLEFTGYSPLHF.

The chain carries TRBV4-2 and TRBJ2-4; TCRdb selects TRBD2, and the lack of DNA leaves this call unchecked. Germline CDR1 LGHNA, CDR2 YNFKEQ. This CDR3 comprises 20 residues. The CDR3 protein is CASSTGLAGASSLAKNIQYF.

The genes are TRBV28 and TRBJ2-7; TCRdb's assignment of TRBD2 cannot be checked, as there is no DNA. The CDR3 is made up of 16 amino acids. CDR1 MDHEN and CDR2 SYDVKM come from the germline V gene. The CDR3 sequence: CASSSGTSVLAYEQYF.

The CDR3 loop reads CASSLFALGPYNTEAFF. V is TRBV7-9 and J is TRBJ1-1. This CDR3 has 17 amino acids. Looked up from germline, CDR1 is SEHNR and CDR2 is FQNEAQ (reference sequence).

The CDR3 reads CSAEVRMSGTQYF. This rearrangement joins TRBV20-1 to TRBJ2-5; checking the TCRdb D call of TRBD1 is not possible without DNA. The CDR3 covers 13 residues. Germline CDR1 and CDR2: DFQATT and SNEGSKA (reference sequence).

The CDR3 protein is CASSFQGTNEKLFF. This rearrangement joins TRBV5-4 to TRBJ1-4. Germline-derived CDR1 and CDR2 are SGHNT and YYREEE (reference sequence). The CDR3 covers 14 residues.

The chain links TRBV20-1 to TRBJ2-1; the TCRdb call, TRBD1, lacks DNA for checking. The CDR3 runs to 14 residues. Per germline, CDR1 DFQATT and CDR2 SNEGSKA (reference sequence). CDR3 sequence reads: CSARKGDPYNEQFF.

V usage is TRBV5-1 and J usage is TRBJ2-2; the D call from TCRdb, TRBD1, cannot be confirmed without DNA. The germline V gene has CDR1 SGHRS and CDR2 YFSETQ. This CDR3 contains 16 residues. The CDR3 sequence is CASRGATQSNTGELFF. Variable domain in full (rest from reference TRBV5-1 and TRBJ2-2): KAGVTQTPRYLIKTRGQQVTLSCSPISGHRSVSWYQQTPGQGLQFLFEYFSETQRNKGNFPGRFSGRQFSNSRSEMNVSTLELGDSALYLCASRGATQSNTGELFFGEGSRLTVL.

This sequence joins TRBV7-9 and TRBJ2-1; with no DNA, the TCRdb D assignment of TRBD1 cannot be verified. In germline, CDR1 is SEHNR, CDR2 FQNEAQ (reference sequence). The CDR3 length is 14 residues. CDR3 protein: CASSQGPGTHEQFF. Variable domain in full (rest from reference TRBV7-9 and TRBJ2-1): DTGVSQNPRHKITKRGQNVTFRCDPISEHNRLYWYRQTLGQGPEFLTYFQNEAQLEKSRLLSDRFSAERPKGSFSTLEIQRTEQGDSAMYLCASSQGPGTHEQFFGPGTRLTVL.

The V gene is TRBV4-1, the J gene TRBJ1-1; absent DNA, TCRdb's TRBD1 call cannot be checked. Germline V gene lookup returns CDR1 MGHRA and CDR2 YSYEKL. This CDR3 contains 12 residues. CDR3 sequence: CASSRWGAEAFF.

The V and J genes are TRBV6-6 and TRBJ2-7; TCRdb picks TRBD1, but there is no DNA to check that call. This CDR3 comprises 13 residues. Germline loops: CDR1 MNHNY, CDR2 SVGAGI (reference sequence). CDR3 region: CASTQKGAYEQYF.